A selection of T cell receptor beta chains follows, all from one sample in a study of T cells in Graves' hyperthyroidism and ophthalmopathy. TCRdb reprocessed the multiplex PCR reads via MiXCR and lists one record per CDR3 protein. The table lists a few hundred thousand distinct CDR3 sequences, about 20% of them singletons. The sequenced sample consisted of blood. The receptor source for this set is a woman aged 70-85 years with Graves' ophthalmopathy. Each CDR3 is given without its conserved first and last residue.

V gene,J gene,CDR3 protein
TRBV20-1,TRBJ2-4,SAPTSGGAKNIQY
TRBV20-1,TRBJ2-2,SAPGRTNTGELF
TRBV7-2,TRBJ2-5,ASSISSGRGQETQY
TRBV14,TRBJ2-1,ASSHRTSGSLIYNEQF
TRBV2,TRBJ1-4,ASRWTGGRKLF
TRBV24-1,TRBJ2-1,ATSDSSGTGSNNEQF
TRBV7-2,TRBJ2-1,TSSFGTSGSVEQF
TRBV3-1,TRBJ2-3,ASSQVELAVTDTQY
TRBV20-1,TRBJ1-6,SAGQGRSPLH
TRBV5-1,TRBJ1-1,ASSLAVNTEAF
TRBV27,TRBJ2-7,ASSLGAGGNEQY
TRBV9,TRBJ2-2,ASSVGRGELF
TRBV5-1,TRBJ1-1,ASSSRERGINTEAF
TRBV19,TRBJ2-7,ASSTGDEQY
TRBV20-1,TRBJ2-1,SAPWERDYNEQF
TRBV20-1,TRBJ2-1,SAKAGGAGLGHNEQF
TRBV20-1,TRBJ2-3,SASLARGSDTQY